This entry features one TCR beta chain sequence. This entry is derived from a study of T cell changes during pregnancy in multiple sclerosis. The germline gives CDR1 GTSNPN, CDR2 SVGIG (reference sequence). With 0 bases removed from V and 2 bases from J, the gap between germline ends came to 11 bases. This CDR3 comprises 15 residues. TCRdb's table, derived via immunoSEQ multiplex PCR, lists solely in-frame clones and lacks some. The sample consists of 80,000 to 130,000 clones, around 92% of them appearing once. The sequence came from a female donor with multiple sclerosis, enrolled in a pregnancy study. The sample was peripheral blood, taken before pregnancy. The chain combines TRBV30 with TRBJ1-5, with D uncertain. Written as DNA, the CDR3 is TGTGCCTGGAGTGTACTAGGGATCGGCAATCAGCCCCAGCATTTT. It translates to CAWSVLGIGNQPQHF.